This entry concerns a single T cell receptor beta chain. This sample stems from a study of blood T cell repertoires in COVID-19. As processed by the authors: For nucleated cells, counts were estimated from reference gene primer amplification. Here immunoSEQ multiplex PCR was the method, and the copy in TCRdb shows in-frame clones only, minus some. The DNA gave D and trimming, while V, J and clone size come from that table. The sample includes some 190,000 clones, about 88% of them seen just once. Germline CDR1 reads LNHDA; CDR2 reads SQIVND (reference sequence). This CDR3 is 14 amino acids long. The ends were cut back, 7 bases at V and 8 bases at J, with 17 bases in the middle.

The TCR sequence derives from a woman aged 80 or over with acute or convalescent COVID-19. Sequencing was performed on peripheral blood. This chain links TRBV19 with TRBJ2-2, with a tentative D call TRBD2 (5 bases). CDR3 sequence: CASKIQTGSGELFF. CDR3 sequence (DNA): TGTGCCAGTAAAATCCAGACGGGGAGTGGGGAGCTGTTTTTT.